These T cell receptor beta chains were read from a single sample in a study of blood T cell repertoires in COVID-19. Assay: immunoSEQ multiplex PCR; the TCRdb copy retains only in-frame clones and omits some. Of about 250,000 clones in the sample, roughly 80% were seen once. What was sequenced was peripheral blood. These receptors came from a woman older than 75 with acute or convalescent COVID-19. CDR3s include the opening cysteine and the closing phenylalanine or tryptophan. Fields, in order: clone size, J gene, D gene, V gene, CDR3 DNA, CDR3 protein. A D gene is named only where the DNA matches it firmly. Rows give clone size only sometimes, using once, few, many, or a class for an expanded clone.

clone size: -; J gene: TRBJ2-1; D gene: -; V gene: TRBV7-7; CDR3 DNA: TGTGCCAGCAGCTTAGACAGGGTGGGTGAGCAGTTCTTC; CDR3 protein: CASSLDRVGEQFF
clone size: once; J gene: TRBJ1-5; D gene: -; V gene: TRBV7-2; CDR3 DNA: TGTGCCAGCAGCCCCACAGGGATGCAGCCCCAGCATTTT; CDR3 protein: CASSPTGMQPQHF
clone size: -; J gene: TRBJ2-7; D gene: TRBD1; V gene: TRBV15; CDR3 DNA: TGTGCCACCAGCAGAGATACTGGCAGGGGGTACTACGAGCAGTACTTC; CDR3 protein: CATSRDTGRGYYEQYF
clone size: -; J gene: TRBJ1-2; D gene: TRBD1; V gene: TRBV6-1; CDR3 DNA: TGTGCCAGCAGTCAAGCCGACAGGGCCGTCCTGGGTGGCTACACCTTC; CDR3 protein: CASSQADRAVLGGYTF
clone size: -; J gene: TRBJ1-5; D gene: -; V gene: TRBV28; CDR3 DNA: TGTGCCAGCAGTGAGCCCGGGAGGCGGAGTCATCAGCCCCAGCATTTT; CDR3 protein: CASSEPGRRSHQPQHF
clone size: few; J gene: TRBJ1-1; D gene: -; V gene: TRBV27; CDR3 DNA: TGTGCCAGCAGTTTATCGGCGGCGAACACTGAAGCTTTCTTT; CDR3 protein: CASSLSAANTEAFF
clone size: -; J gene: TRBJ2-2; D gene: -; V gene: TRBV3-1/TRBV3-2; CDR3 DNA: TGTGCCAGCAGCCAATTACCCCGCGCCGGGGAGCTGTTTTTT; CDR3 protein: CASSQLPRAGELFF
clone size: -; J gene: TRBJ2-1; D gene: TRBD2; V gene: TRBV6-6; CDR3 DNA: TGTGCCAGCAGTCACCTAGCGGCTGAGCAGTTCTTC; CDR3 protein: CASSHLAAEQFF
clone size: -; J gene: TRBJ1-2; D gene: -; V gene: TRBV6-1; CDR3 DNA: TGTGCCAGCAGTGAAGAGGAGGGGTTTAGGGGCTATGGCTACACCTTC; CDR3 protein: CASSEEEGFRGYGYTF
clone size: -; J gene: TRBJ2-7; D gene: -; V gene: TRBV7-3; CDR3 DNA: TGTGCCAGCAGCTTAAGGAGAAGCACCGAGCAGTACTTC; CDR3 protein: CASSLRRSTEQYF
clone size: -; J gene: TRBJ1-3; D gene: -; V gene: TRBV7-2; CDR3 DNA: TGTGCCAGCAGCTCCGGACAGACCTCTGGAAACACCATATATTTT; CDR3 protein: CASSSGQTSGNTIYF
clone size: -; J gene: TRBJ1-3; D gene: -; V gene: TRBV11-2; CDR3 DNA: TGTGCCAGCAGCTTAGAAGGGACTTCTGGAAACACCATATATTTT; CDR3 protein: CASSLEGTSGNTIYF
clone size: -; J gene: TRBJ1-2; D gene: -; V gene: TRBV19; CDR3 DNA: TGTGCCAGTAGTTCCCCCGGGGGGCCAGACAACTATGGCTACACCTTC; CDR3 protein: CASSSPGGPDNYGYTF
clone size: -; J gene: TRBJ2-3; D gene: TRBD2; V gene: TRBV6-6; CDR3 DNA: TGTGCCAGCAGTTACTCCGGGGGGACAGATACGCAGTATTTT; CDR3 protein: CASSYSGGTDTQYF
clone size: -; J gene: TRBJ2-1; D gene: TRBD2; V gene: TRBV5-1; CDR3 DNA: TGCGCCAGCAGCTTGACTAGCGGGGTCCTCGATGAGCAGTTCTTC; CDR3 protein: CASSLTSGVLDEQFF
clone size: -; J gene: TRBJ1-2; D gene: -; V gene: TRBV5-1; CDR3 DNA: TGCGCCAGCAGCTTGGCCACAGGGAATGGCTACACCTTC; CDR3 protein: CASSLATGNGYTF
clone size: -; J gene: TRBJ1-4; D gene: -; V gene: TRBV29-1; CDR3 DNA: TGCAGCGCTTATCTCAATGAAAAACTGTTTTTT; CDR3 protein: CSAYLNEKLFF
clone size: -; J gene: TRBJ2-7; D gene: -; V gene: TRBV2; CDR3 DNA: TGTGCCAGCGGTATACTACAGGGTTCCCACGAGCAGTACTTC; CDR3 protein: CASGILQGSHEQYF
clone size: once; J gene: TRBJ2-5; D gene: TRBD1; V gene: TRBV7-2; CDR3 DNA: TGTGCCAGCAGCCCCCCCTTAGGGGGCGGCCAAGAGACCCAGTACTTC; CDR3 protein: CASSPPLGGGQETQYF
clone size: -; J gene: TRBJ2-7; D gene: -; V gene: TRBV7-2; CDR3 DNA: TGTGCCAGCAGCTTGGCAGCGGGTAGCGGAGCTTACGAGCAGTACTTC; CDR3 protein: CASSLAAGSGAYEQYF
clone size: -; J gene: TRBJ2-3; D gene: TRBD2; V gene: TRBV7-2; CDR3 DNA: TGTGCCAGCAGCTTAGTGCCTAGCGGGGGGGCAGATACGCAGTATTTT; CDR3 protein: CASSLVPSGGADTQYF
clone size: -; J gene: TRBJ2-7; D gene: -; V gene: TRBV7-9; CDR3 DNA: TGTGCCAGCAGCCACGCGGCCGGGTGGGGGGACGAGCAGTACTTC; CDR3 protein: CASSHAAGWGDEQYF
clone size: -; J gene: TRBJ2-1; D gene: TRBD2; V gene: TRBV4-2; CDR3 DNA: TGTGCCAGCAGCCAGCTTTCTAGCGGGGGGTACAATGAGCAGTTCTTC; CDR3 protein: CASSQLSSGGYNEQFF
clone size: -; J gene: TRBJ1-1; D gene: TRBD1; V gene: TRBV27; CDR3 DNA: TGTGCCAGCAGTCGGACAGGGGGAAGGACTGAAGCTTTCTTT; CDR3 protein: CASSRTGGRTEAFF
clone size: once; J gene: TRBJ2-2; D gene: -; V gene: TRBV3-1/TRBV3-2; CDR3 DNA: TGTGCCAGCAGACAGGGTAGAAACACCGGGGAGCTGTTTTTT; CDR3 protein: CASRQGRNTGELFF
clone size: -; J gene: TRBJ1-3; D gene: TRBD1; V gene: TRBV11-2; CDR3 DNA: TGTGCCAGCAGCCCAACCCCGGACAGGACGCCGTTATATTTT; CDR3 protein: CASSPTPDRTPLYF
clone size: -; J gene: TRBJ2-5; D gene: TRBD2; V gene: TRBV4-2; CDR3 DNA: TGTGCCAGCAGCCAAGATGGGGAGGGCGAGACCCAGTACTTC; CDR3 protein: CASSQDGEGETQYF
clone size: -; J gene: TRBJ2-3; D gene: -; V gene: TRBV4-2; CDR3 DNA: TGTGCCAGCAGCCAAGTGGGTTCGGGGGGCGGCACAGATACGCAGTATTTT; CDR3 protein: CASSQVGSGGGTDTQYF
clone size: -; J gene: TRBJ2-2; D gene: TRBD2; V gene: TRBV18; CDR3 DNA: TGTGCCAGCTCACCTCTACTAGCGGCCACCGGGGAGCTGTTTTTT; CDR3 protein: CASSPLLAATGELFF
clone size: -; J gene: TRBJ1-2; D gene: TRBD1; V gene: TRBV5-4; CDR3 DNA: TGTGCCAGCAGCTTGGGTGGGGACAGCGTGAGAGGCTACACCTTC; CDR3 protein: CASSLGGDSVRGYTF
clone size: -; J gene: TRBJ1-1; D gene: TRBD1; V gene: TRBV19; CDR3 DNA: TGTGCCAGTAGTAGAAGACAGGGGGCGAGGACTGAAGCTTTCTTT; CDR3 protein: CASSRRQGARTEAFF
clone size: -; J gene: TRBJ1-2; D gene: -; V gene: TRBV6-5; CDR3 DNA: TGTGCCAGCTTAGTCTCTAGCGTGATTAACTATGGCTACACCTTC; CDR3 protein: CASLVSSVINYGYTF
clone size: few; J gene: TRBJ1-1; D gene: -; V gene: TRBV5-1; CDR3 DNA: TGCGCCAGCAGCCCTAAAGGAGAATCTGAAGCTTTCTTT; CDR3 protein: CASSPKGESEAFF
clone size: -; J gene: TRBJ2-1; D gene: TRBD2; V gene: TRBV11-2; CDR3 DNA: TGTGCCAGCAGCTTAGCAGTAGCGGGATACAATGAGCAGTTCTTC; CDR3 protein: CASSLAVAGYNEQFF
clone size: -; J gene: TRBJ2-5; D gene: TRBD1; V gene: TRBV15; CDR3 DNA: TGTGCCACCAGCAGAGATCCGAACAGGGGAGAGACCCAGTACTTC; CDR3 protein: CATSRDPNRGETQYF